This TCR beta chain appears in the sequencing data of a study of blood T cell repertoires in COVID-19. In the study overall: COVID-19 samples collected from the United States, Italy and Spain covered acute and convalescent phases. T cells, B-cell-depleted T cells, or PBMCs supplied cDNA or gDNA.

Original data processing: Amplified reference gene primers provided the basis for estimating nucleated cell counts. Clones were read by immunoSEQ multiplex PCR, and TCRdb kept only the in-frame ones, dropping some. From that table come the V and J calls and clone size; the DNA was used to work out D and trimming. In the table there are 200,000 or so clones, about 85% of which are singletons. The germline V gene encodes CDR1 MNHNY and CDR2 SVGAGI (reference sequence). The V and J ends lost 5 bases and 8 bases respectively, with 21 bases between them. CDR3 length equals 15 residues. This chain connects TRBV6-6 to TRBJ1-2; possible D gene TRBD1, 5 bases. The TCR originated in a man in his fifties or sixties who had recovered from COVID-19. The sequenced sample consisted of peripheral blood. The CDR3 nucleotides read TGTGCCAGCAGTGATCCAGGCCGCCGGGGGGAGGGCTACACCTTC. Its protein product is CASSDPGRRGEGYTF.